The rows below give T cell receptor beta chains drawn from one sample of a study of blood T cell repertoires in COVID-19. Clones were read by immunoSEQ multiplex PCR, and TCRdb kept only the in-frame ones, dropping some. The data hold 300,000 to 350,000 clones, with about 87% observed a single time. The specimen was PBMCs or T cells enriched from blood (not recorded which). These receptors came from a man aged 25 to 45 who had recovered from COVID-19. Both conserved end residues are part of each CDR3. The D gene is left open where the match is weak. The size entry is marked missing in some rows and otherwise reads once, few, many or a size class.

TRBD1 | TRBJ1-6 | TRBV30 | - | CAWTGQVNSPLHF | TGTGCCTGGACCGGACAGGTGAATTCACCCCTCCACTTT
TRBD1 | TRBJ2-5 | TRBV27 | - | CASSRQGFYEETQYF | TGTGCCAGCAGTCGACAGGGGTTTTACGAAGAGACCCAGTACTTC
TRBD1 | TRBJ1-3 | TRBV7-9 | few | CASSREQGPIYF | TGTGCCAGCAGCCGGGAACAGGGGCCGATATATTTT
- | TRBJ2-1 | TRBV4-1 | - | CASSQNQKAGHEQFF | TGCGCCAGCAGCCAGAACCAGAAAGCGGGCCATGAGCAGTTCTTC
TRBD1 | TRBJ1-6 | TRBV6-1 | - | CASSEGRDRVNSPLHF | TGTGCCAGCAGTGAAGGAAGGGACAGGGTTAATTCACCCCTCCACTTT
- | TRBJ2-7 | TRBV7-9 | - | CASSSRDPGGYEQYF | TGTGCCAGCAGCTCCCGGGACCCCGGGGGCTACGAGCAGTACTTC
- | TRBJ1-5 | TRBV2 | - | CASRLDSSSNQPQHF | TGTGCCAGCAGATTGGACAGCTCTAGCAATCAGCCCCAGCATTTT
TRBD1 | TRBJ2-7 | TRBV5-1 | - | CASSLAGGGYEQYF | TGCGCCAGCAGCTTGGCAGGGGGCGGGTACGAGCAGTACTTC
- | TRBJ2-5 | TRBV3-1/TRBV3-2 | - | CASSRRRDRQETQYF | TGTGCCAGCAGCCGAAGGAGAGACAGGCAAGAGACCCAGTACTTC
- | TRBJ1-2 | TRBV6-5 | - | CASSPGGGYTF | TGTGCCAGCAGTCCGGGGGGGGGCTACACCTTC
- | TRBJ2-7 | TRBV9 | - | CASSPGGRGPYEQYF | TGTGCCAGCAGTCCAGGTGGGCGGGGGCCCTACGAGCAGTACTTC
TRBD2 | TRBJ2-5 | TRBV4-2 | - | CASSQAGTSGGETQYF | TGTGCCAGCAGCCAAGCCGGGACTAGCGGGGGGGAGACCCAGTACTTC
TRBD1 | TRBJ2-7 | TRBV11-3 | - | CASSRDSNYEQYF | TGTGCCAGCAGCCGGGACAGCAATTACGAGCAGTACTTC
- | TRBJ2-2 | TRBV7-3 | - | CASSLGARGTGAGELFF | TGTGCCAGCAGCTTAGGGGCCAGGGGGACGGGAGCCGGGGAGCTGTTTTTT
TRBD1 | TRBJ1-6 | TRBV15 | - | CATSREGQGNSPLHF | TGTGCCACCAGCAGAGAGGGACAGGGTAATTCACCCCTCCACTTT
- | TRBJ1-5 | TRBV19 | - | CASKDQGDQPQHF | TGTGCCAGTAAGGATCAAGGAGATCAGCCCCAGCATTTT
- | TRBJ2-1 | TRBV7-6 | - | CASSFFGQNNEQFF | TGTGCCAGCAGCTTCTTTGGACAGAACAATGAGCAGTTCTTC
TRBD1 | TRBJ1-3 | TRBV15 | - | CATSSGTASGNTIYF | TGTGCCACCAGCAGCGGGACAGCCTCTGGAAACACCATATATTTT
- | TRBJ1-3 | TRBV20-1 | - | CSAQLGNTIYF | TGCAGTGCCCAATTGGGAAACACCATATATTTT
- | TRBJ2-6 | TRBV7-9 | once | CASSTPGVLLAGANVLTF | TGTGCCAGCAGCACTCCAGGGGTCCTCTTGGCTGGGGCCAACGTCCTGACTTTC
TRBD1 | TRBJ2-7 | TRBV5-1 | few | CASSGQGYEQYF | TGCGCCAGCAGCGGACAGGGCTACGAGCAGTACTTC
- | TRBJ2-7 | TRBV5-1 | - | CASSLARGDYEQYF | TGCGCCAGCAGCTTGGCCCGGGGAGACTACGAGCAGTACTTC